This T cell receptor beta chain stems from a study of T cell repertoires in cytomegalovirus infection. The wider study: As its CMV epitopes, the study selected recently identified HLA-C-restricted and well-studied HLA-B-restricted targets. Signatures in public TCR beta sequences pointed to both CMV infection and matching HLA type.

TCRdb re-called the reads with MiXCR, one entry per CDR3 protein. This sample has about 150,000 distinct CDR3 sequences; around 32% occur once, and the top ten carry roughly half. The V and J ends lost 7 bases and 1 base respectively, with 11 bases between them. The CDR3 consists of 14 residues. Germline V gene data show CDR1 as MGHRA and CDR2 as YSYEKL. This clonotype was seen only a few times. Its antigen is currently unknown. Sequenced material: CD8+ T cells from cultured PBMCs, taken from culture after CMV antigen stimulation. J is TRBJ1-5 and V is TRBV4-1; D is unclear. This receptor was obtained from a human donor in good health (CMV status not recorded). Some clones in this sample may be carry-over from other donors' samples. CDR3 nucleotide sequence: TGCGCCAGCACCTTGGACTTGAGCAATCAGCCCCAGCATTTT. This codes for CASTLDLSNQPQHF.